Reported below is one T cell receptor (beta chain). Its target antigen remains unknown. No much larger clonotype is one base removed from it; base qualities were not supplied. Germline trimming amounts to 5 bases on V and 8 bases on J, with 17 as the count of junction bases outside the gene matches. CDR1 and CDR2 were assigned from the germline V gene (reference sequence) as SEHNR and FQNEAQ. The CDR3 measures 17 amino acids from cysteine to phenylalanine. Just the 51-base CDR3 DNA is kept, in frame starting at base 1. These data originate in a study of cytomegalovirus exposure and HLA in healthy donors (dated by TCRdb to about 2017). Context from the whole study: An earlier analysis of 587 of the donors reported about 250 Gb of sequence data and around 120 million unique TCR beta sequences from 150 million to 200 million T cells. Roughly 300 gigabases of sequencing data and 80 million or so unique TCR sequences were included in an early release covering several hundred HLA-typed donors. Of the roughly 420 genotyped donors, less than 85% were placed in the genetic ancestry cluster associated with self-reported Caucasian donors. The aim of the study was to test whether cataloging public T cell receptors could identify signatures of past pathogen exposure. Using immunosequencing, the study profiled T cell repertoires from about 610 subjects and related those repertoires to cytomegalovirus serostatus. In addition to the first cohort of approximately 650 subjects, a separate validation cohort of approximately 130 different subjects was used. To predict cytomegalovirus infection status, the study combined high-throughput TCR immunosequencing, statistical association of individual TCRs with disease status, and machine learning. A later analysis re-examined previously published TCR beta repertoires from 610 or so donors and added high-resolution HLA genotyping to investigate patterns of TCR occurrence. The later analysis used no new phenotypic data to find candidate immune exposures, relying instead on TCR beta sequences and their occurrence across donors. An earlier analysis of 500 to 750 of the donors applied high-throughput TCR beta sequencing to assess whether each TCR beta V gene segment acted as functional or pseudogenic. Alongside the repertoire data, information on donor age, sex, ethnicity and CMV serostatus was compiled. Genome-wide SNP genotypes for about 65% of the roughly 670 donors were used in a later genetic analysis, which treated that subset as a discovery cohort. All discovery cohort repertoires had been generated on a single sequencing platform. HLA typing covered class I and class II loci at four-digit resolution. Typing coverage differed by locus: A, B, C, DRB1 and DQB1 were typed in about 620-640 donors, DQA1 in 522, DPA1 in some 570, and DPB1 in just under 480. Roughly 5 DR-DQ haplotypes were handled as single units for association and clustering because linkage in the cohort was strong. Across under 500 genotyped donors of the cohort, an average of about 220,000 unique TCR beta nucleotide sequences per donor were sequenced, and about a sixth of those sequences were non-productive.

Libraries were constructed by the immunoSEQ multiplex PCR assay. The multiplex PCR relied on a mix of 60 forward primers for TCR Vbeta segments and 13 reverse primers for TCR Jbeta segments. Amplification of the CDR3 region of rearranged TCR beta genes was performed with a multiplex PCR assay on genomic DNA. On the Illumina HiSeq System, the amplified TCR beta libraries were sequenced as 87-base-pair reads. The paper's data handling went like this. A later analysis counted some 80 million unique TCR beta chains across the 650 to 700 repertoires, and 10 million to 11 million of these chains were shared by at least two donors. Raw reads were error-corrected and collapsed into unique sequences with a nearest-neighbor algorithm that merged closely related sequences to remove PCR and sequencing errors. Alignment of CDR3 sequences to IMGT reference sequences was used to assign V, D and J gene segments. For a sequence to be retained, a match of at least six nucleotides to both a V gene segment and a J gene segment was required. Rearrangements were classified as productive when the CDR3 lacked stop codons and remained in frame with V and J, and all other rearrangements were classified as non-productive. Following IMGT convention, CDR3 was defined as the stretch from the second conserved V-encoded cysteine to the conserved J-encoded phenylalanine. The earlier analysis of 500 to 600 of the donors excluded sequences that lacked an unambiguous match to a single V gene segment. In an earlier analysis of roughly 500 of the donors, V segments were called functional above 56.7% productive rearrangements and were called segregating when the between-donor standard deviation exceeded 5%. A statistical classification framework was built to diagnose cytomegalovirus status from the catalog of TCR beta chain sequences. In a later analysis, TCR nucleotide sequences were compared against IMGT/GENE-DB human TR gene sequences so that V and J genes could be assigned. In a later analysis, CDR3 sequences and most-parsimonious VDJ recombination scenarios were assigned using the TCRdist pipeline. In a later analysis, every TCR beta chain was defined by the combination of its CDR3 amino acid sequence and its V-gene family, and reads without a unique V-gene family were dropped. As a way to deal with suspected cross-contamination and a sequencing artifact, a later analysis dropped 450 to 700 nucleotide sequences that were highly shared and had low generation probability. A later analysis calculated a clonal expansion index for each public chain from normalized within-repertoire ranks of inferred template counts. In a later analysis, generation probabilities were computed with a VDJ recombination model fitted to out-of-frame rearrangements, and the resulting probabilities were checked against IGoR. In a later analysis, hypergeometric tests were used to score TCR-TCR, TCR-HLA and TCR-CMV co-occurrence, with a repertoire-size bias correction applied to TCR pairs. A later analysis estimated false discovery rates by permuting HLA or CMV assignments 20 times. In a later analysis, co-occurring TCRs were grouped using DBSCAN, and TCRdist sequence similarity was added for clustering within HLA-allele-positive subsets. Repertoires with fewer than 30,000 or more than 120,000 public chains were left out of co-occurrence clustering, as were about 5 repertoires with anomalous nucleotide sharing. The table comes from immuneACCESS by way of TCRdb, which keeps in-frame sequences with V and J called. Part of the clones is missing from these tables; in studies checked, under half for an unresolved V gene and the rest for unknown reasons. D and trimming come from the DNA, and the V and J calls and clone size come from that table. The sample contains 100,000 to 150,000 clones, approximately 87% of them found a single time. The ten most abundant clones make up approximately 1.4% of the sample.

The study at large found these results: A total of roughly 160 TCR beta chains were listed by the study as associated with cytomegalovirus. Because HLA typing was missing for some donors at each locus, association tests included only the typed subset. A later analysis reported that several top co-occurrence clusters appeared linked to parvovirus B19, influenza, CMV and Epstein-Barr virus. It was suggested by the authors that the approach could potentially be generalized to other disease states and immunological phenotypes. A later analysis found that most CMV-associated TCR beta chains appeared HLA-restricted, with HLA associations seemingly driven largely by CMV exposure. A later analysis associated about 16,000 TCR beta sequences with specific HLA alleles at a false discovery rate of 0.05. A group of highly shared sequence variants was considered likely to be a technical artifact of the sequencing pipeline. In a later analysis, the rate of TCR association differed among HLA loci, with DRB1 alleles having the most associated TCRs and HLA-C alleles having the fewest. In vitro tests confirmed that a few of the cytomegalovirus-associated TCR beta chains recognize cytomegalovirus antigens. Correlated functional status among segregating V segments might be attributable to linkage disequilibrium, but an unknown experimental factor could not be ruled out. For the cohort, immune exposure information was limited to CMV serostatus. When HLA alleles, especially DR and DQ, strongly co-occurred, TCR associations were difficult to assign to individual alleles. Only TCR beta chains were sequenced in this cohort, and the absence of alpha or paired-chain data limited detectable features. Sequencing depth was assumed to be roughly uniform across donors in the presence/absence analyses, though that assumption may not hold. According to a later genetic analysis, donors in an Asian-associated ancestry cluster had fewer N-insertions in productive TCRs than the roughly 660-donor mean. Because counts were too low, roughly 16 rarely observed V segments, including chromosome 9 orphons, were left out of the earlier analysis of some 600 of the donors. A further reported finding was that TCR beta sequences accurately predicted the HLA-A and HLA-B alleles for most subjects in the first cohort. An association between a missense DCLRE1C variant and V-gene and J-gene trimming of TCR beta chains was found in a later genetic analysis and replicated in an independent cohort. Because the 87-base-pair reads could not distinguish some IMGT-functional V segments, including TRBV6-2 and TRBV6-3, those segments were excluded. Compared with equally common non-associated chains, HLA-associated TCR beta chains in a later analysis were more clonally expanded and had lower generation probabilities. Across donors, most TCR sequences were observed very rarely, whereas some public TCRs were present in many individuals. In an earlier analysis of approximately 590 of the donors, most TCR beta V segments appeared in productive rearrangements about 87% or about 30% of the time, broadly matching IMGT annotations. In both the original and validation cohorts, the classifier was reported to diagnose cytomegalovirus status with high specificity and sensitivity.

The cohort was made up of 500 to 800 healthy bone marrow donors. Cohort members were all nominally healthy when sampled, although unrecorded immune exposures were likely present. The donor was CMV seronegative and belonged to the group of roughly 330 seronegative cohort members. A peripheral blood sample was collected from each donor, and TCR beta sequencing was performed on peripheral blood mononuclear cells. The Qiagen DNeasy Blood Extraction Kit was used to extract genomic DNA from the blood cell samples. The receptor comes from a man aged 40-55 years in good health and CMV-seronegative. What was sequenced was PBMCs. Here the chain combines TRBV7-9 and TRBJ2-1; 8 bases in the junction line up with TRBD2. The CDR3 here reads CASSLPLAAPGSDEQFF. The nucleotide sequence reads as follows: TGTGCCAGCAGCCTTCCACTAGCGGCGCCAGGGTCGGATGAGCAGTTCTTC.